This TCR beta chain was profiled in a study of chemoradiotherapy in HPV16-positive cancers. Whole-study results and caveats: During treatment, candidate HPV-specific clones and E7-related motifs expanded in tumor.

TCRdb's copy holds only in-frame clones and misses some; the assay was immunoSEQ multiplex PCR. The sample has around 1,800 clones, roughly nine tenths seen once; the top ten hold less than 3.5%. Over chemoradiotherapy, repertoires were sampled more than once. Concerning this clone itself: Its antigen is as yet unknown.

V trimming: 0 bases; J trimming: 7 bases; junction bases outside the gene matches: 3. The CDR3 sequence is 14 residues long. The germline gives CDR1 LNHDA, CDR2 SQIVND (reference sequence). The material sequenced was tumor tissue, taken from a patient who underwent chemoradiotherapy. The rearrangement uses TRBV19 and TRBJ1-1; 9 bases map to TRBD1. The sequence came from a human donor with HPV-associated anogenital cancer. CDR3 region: CASSIEGTGLEAFF. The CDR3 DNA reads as TGTGCCAGTAGTATAGAAGGGACAGGGCTTGAAGCTTTCTTT.